Listed here are 21 T cell receptor beta chains from one sample, sequenced in a study of preoperative IRX-2 immunotherapy in early breast cancer. The treatment here: preoperative locoregional IRX-2 cytokine immunotherapy. Generated by immunoSEQ multiplex PCR, the TCRdb table keeps only in-frame clones and is missing some. The sample includes roughly 30,000 clones, approximately 80% of them seen just once. The sample here was taken from a patient treated with IRX-2 immunotherapy. The receptors were sampled from a human donor with breast cancer.

V gene TRBV6-7 combines with J gene TRBJ1-2, with 9 bases matching TRBD1. TRBV6-7 is an open reading frame, and its role is uncertain. The V gene end was trimmed by 5 bases and the J gene end by 5 bases; junction bases not matched to a gene: 3. The CDR3 totals 13 residues. The CDR3 DNA reads as TGTGCCAGCAGTGAAGGACAGGGGTATGGCTACACCTTC. Translating gives CASSEGQGYGYTF.

This chain joins TRBV12-5 and TRBJ1-3; the D is unclear. Germline V gene data show CDR1 as LGHNT and CDR2 as FRNRAP. The CDR3 length is 14 residues. V was pared by 5 bases and J by 0 bases, with 8 bases between. The CDR3 DNA follows: TGTGCTAGTGGTACCGGGGACTCTGGAAACACCATATATTTT. Protein product: CASGTGDSGNTIYF. Combining the CDR3 with reference TRBV12-5 and TRBJ1-3 gives the whole variable domain DARVTQTPRHKVTEMGQEVTMRCQPILGHNTVFWYRQTMMQGLELLAYFRNRAPLDDSGMPKDRFSAEMPDATLATLKIQPSEPRDSAVYFCASGTGDSGNTIYFGEGSWLTVV.

The chain carries TRBV7-1 and TRBJ2-7; 8 positions agree with TRBD1. TRBV7-1 carries the ORF label, with uncertain function. The CDR3 totals 13 residues. CDR3 sequence reads: CATALTGAYEQYF. CDR3 in DNA: TGTGCAACTGCCTTGACAGGGGCCTACGAGCAGTACTTC.

The V gene is TRBV6-8, the J gene TRBJ2-7; the match to TRBD2 covers 7 bases. This CDR3 has 15 residues. J gave up 9 bases and V 5 bases, and 16 bases lay outside the gene matches. CDR1 MNHGY and CDR2 SAAAGT come from the germline V gene. The CDR3, as DNA: TGTGCCAGCAGTGAGCTCCTAGCGGCCCAGGACGTGCAGTACTTC. Translated, it gives CASSELLAAQDVQYF.

V usage is TRBV11-3 and J usage is TRBJ1-6; 7 positions agree with TRBD1. Germline V gene data show CDR1 as SGHNT and CDR2 as YENEEA. The CDR3 totals 15 residues. Trimming at V came to 5 bases and at J to 7 bases, leaving 8 bases not matched to a gene. The CDR3 sequence: CASSEGTVQNSPLHF. The CDR3 coding sequence is TGTGCCAGCAGCGAAGGGACAGTCCAGAATTCACCCCTCCACTTT.

The chain couples TRBV11-3 to TRBJ2-2; D tentatively fits TRBD1 or TRBD2 (5 bases each). There are 15 residues in the CDR3. With 5 bases removed from V and 4 bases from J, the gap between germline ends came to 14 bases. Germline V lookup: CDR1 SGHNT, CDR2 YENEEA. CDR3 residues: CASSRQGEATGELFF. The CDR3 bases are TGTGCCAGCAGCCGTCAGGGAGAAGCCACCGGGGAGCTGTTTTTT.

The sample holds a few counts of this clone. The chain links TRBV11-3 to TRBJ2-7; 9 bases are a match to TRBD1. V shed 5 bases, J shed 2 bases, and the junction held 10 bases outside the gene matches. Germline V gene data show CDR1 as SGHNT and CDR2 as YENEEA. The CDR3 has 16 amino acids. The DNA of the CDR3 is TGTGCCAGCAGCAAAAATCCGGGACAGGGAACCTACGAGCAGTACTTC. Translated, it gives CASSKNPGQGTYEQYF.

The gene calls are TRBV6-4 and TRBJ2-2, with D perhaps given as TRBD1 or TRBD2 (5 bases each). The V gene lost 4 bases and the J gene lost 7 bases, with 13 bases spanning the gap. This CDR3 has 14 amino acids. Germline values: CDR1 MRHNA, CDR2 SNTAGT. The CDR3 region has the DNA TGTGCCAGCAGTGCGAATCGGGGCATCGGGGAGCTGTTTTTT. Protein sequence: CASSANRGIGELFF.

This chain links TRBV7-1 with TRBJ2-5; D call uncertain. TRBV7-1 is sorted into the ORF group, with uncertain function. This CDR3 has 13 amino acids. V was pared by 4 bases and J by 2 bases, with 8 bases between. The CDR3, as DNA: TGTGCCAGCAGCTTTCGTAAACAAGAGACCCAGTACTTC. It yields the protein CASSFRKQETQYF.

Only a few counts were recorded for this clone. The chain recombines TRBV28 with TRBJ2-7; D may be TRBD1 (6 bases). CDR3 size: 16 residues. Germline loops: CDR1 MDHEN, CDR2 SYDVKM. V lost 5 bases, J lost 2 bases, and 19 bases lay in between. CDR3 in amino acids: CASSPDGGRRAYEQYF. The CDR3 DNA reads TGTGCCAGCAGTCCTGATGGGGGCAGGAGAGCCTACGAGCAGTACTTC.

CDR3 amino acids: CASRSGTSGNNEQFF. In DNA, the CDR3 is TGTGCCAGCAGATCCGGGACTAGCGGAAACAATGAGCAGTTCTTC. The chain carries TRBV6-8 and TRBJ2-1; 11 bases fit TRBD2. With V trimmed by 6 bases and J by 5 bases, 6 bases remained unmatched. Germline lookup yields CDR1 MNHGY and CDR2 SAAAGT. This CDR3 spans 15 amino acids.

The V and J genes are TRBV23-1 and TRBJ1-5; D is perhaps TRBD1 (5 bases). TRBV23-1 is noted as an ORF with a role that remains uncertain. Trimming removed 6 bases from V and 6 bases from J, with 18 bases in between. CDR3 length equals 15 residues. The CDR3 nucleotides are TGCGCCAGCAGCCAAGGGAGGGGATGGGGTCAGCCCCAGCATTTT. This encodes CASSQGRGWGQPQHF.

This chain links TRBV6-8 with TRBJ2-2, with D perhaps matching TRBD2 (6 bases). This CDR3 contains 14 residues. Germline V gene sequence: CDR1 MNHGY, CDR2 SAAAGT. Trimming shortened V by 8 bases and J by 7 bases, and 17 bases separated the two germline ends. The CDR3 DNA reads as TGTGCCAGCGAGGAAGGGACTCGCGGCGGGGAGCTGTTTTTT. It yields the protein CASEEGTRGGELFF.

Remarks on this clone: One end of the junction varies from germline; a read error may be responsible. V usage is TRBV7-6 and J usage is TRBJ2-7; TRBD1 aligns across 7 bases. The germline V gene encodes CDR1 SGHVS and CDR2 FNYEAQ. The CDR3 is 14 residues long. The CDR3: CASSYRTGDYEQYF. The CDR3 DNA reads TGTGCCAGCAGCTACCGGACAGGAGACTACGAACAGTACTTC.

V is TRBV5-1 and J is TRBJ2-7; D possibly matches TRBD1 or TRBD2 (5 bases each). CDR3 size: 16 residues. The germline gives CDR1 SGHRS, CDR2 YFSETQ. Trimming stripped 4 bases from V and 1 base from J, with 18 bases between. CDR3 DNA: TGCGCCAGCAGCCGGGAACAGGATTTAAGGTCCTACGAGCAGTACTTC. Translation gives CASSREQDLRSYEQYF.

This chain joins TRBV5-1 and TRBJ2-1; no reliable D call. Deletions cut 0 bases from V and 8 bases from J, with 12 bases between. The CDR3 is 14 amino acids. Germline V gene data show CDR1 as SGHRS and CDR2 as YFSETQ. In DNA form, the CDR3 reads TGCGCCAGCAGCTTGGAGGGTAGGTCCGATGAGCAGTTCTTC. It yields the protein CASSLEGRSDEQFF.

This CDR3 is CASMSSSGAEETQYF. The CDR3 nucleotides are TGTGCCAGCATGAGTTCAAGCGGGGCGGAAGAGACCCAGTACTTC. V is TRBV6-8 and J is TRBJ2-5; 7 bases are shared with TRBD2. The CDR3 is 15 residues long. Unmatched junction bases numbered 11, after V lost 7 bases and J lost 3 bases. CDR1 and CDR2 from the germline V gene are MNHGY and SAAAGT.

V usage is TRBV6-8 and J usage is TRBJ1-2; D gene ambiguous. Trimming pared 10 bases from V and 4 bases from J, leaving 16 bases between. The CDR3 loop spans 13 amino acids. Germline values: CDR1 MNHGY, CDR2 SAAAGT. The CDR3 here is CAIGETKTYGYTF. The CDR3 region has the DNA TGTGCCATAGGAGAAACAAAGACCTATGGCTACACCTTC.

The CDR3 sequence is CASSSHGWGSNEQFF. For the CDR3, the DNA is TGTGCCAGCAGCTCCCACGGTTGGGGGTCTAATGAGCAGTTCTTC. J is TRBJ2-1 and V is TRBV7-7; D assignment may be TRBD1 or TRBD2 (5 bases each). CDR3 length: 15 amino acids. CDR1 and CDR2 from the germline V gene are SSHAT and FNYEAQ (reference sequence). Trimming took 4 bases from V and 7 from J, leaving 17 bases between them.

The rearrangement joins TRBV5-1 to TRBJ1-4; no clear D gene. The CDR3 has 16 amino acids. Germline CDR1 reads SGHRS; CDR2 reads YFSETQ. Trimming stripped 4 bases from V and 1 base from J, with 14 bases between. For the CDR3, the DNA is TGCGCCAGCAGCATAGGACTTAGCGGAACTAATGAAAAACTGTTTTTT. It codes for CASSIGLSGTNEKLFF.

The V gene is TRBV6-7, the J gene TRBJ2-6, with TRBD1 as a possible D gene (5 bases). TRBV6-7 is labeled an ORF, and its function is uncertain. The CDR3 sequence is 16 residues long. With 9 bases removed from V and 0 bases from J, the gap between germline ends came to 15 bases. CDR3 bases: TGTGCCAGTGGCCAGGGCCTAAACTCTGGGGCCAACGTCCTGACTTTC. This gives the protein CASGQGLNSGANVLTF.